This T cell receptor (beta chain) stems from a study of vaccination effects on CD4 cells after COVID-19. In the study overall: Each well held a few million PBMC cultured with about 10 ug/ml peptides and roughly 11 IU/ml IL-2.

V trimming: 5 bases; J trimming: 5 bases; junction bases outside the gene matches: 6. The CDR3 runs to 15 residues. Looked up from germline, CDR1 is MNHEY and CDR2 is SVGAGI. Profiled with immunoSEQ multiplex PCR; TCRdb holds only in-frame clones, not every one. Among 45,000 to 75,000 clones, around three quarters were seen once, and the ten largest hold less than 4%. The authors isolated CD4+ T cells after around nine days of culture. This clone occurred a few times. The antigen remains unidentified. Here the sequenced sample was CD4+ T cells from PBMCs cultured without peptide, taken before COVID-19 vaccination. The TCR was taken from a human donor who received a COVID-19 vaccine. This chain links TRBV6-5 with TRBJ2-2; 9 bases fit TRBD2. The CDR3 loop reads CASSLGLAPTGELFF. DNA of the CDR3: TGTGCCAGCAGTCTAGGACTAGCGCCGACCGGGGAGCTGTTTTTT.